These 18 T cell receptor beta chains were sequenced from one sample in a study of blood T cell repertoires in COVID-19 (dated by TCRdb to 2018 to 2020). Receptors were amplified or captured by the immunoSEQ multiplex PCR assay. TCRdb mirrors the immuneACCESS table, restricted to in-frame sequences. Some clones are absent from its copies; in checked studies, under half trace to an unresolved V gene, and the reason for the others is unknown. The sample table records about 110,000 clones; around 84% of these occur just once. The ten largest clones take up 2.1% of the sample. Sequencing used peripheral blood. All receptors derive from a human donor in a cohort sampled during active COVID-19.

This clone was detected only once. The chain has TRBV12-3 or TRBV12-4 and TRBJ2-5, with TRBD1 identical over 7 bases. V lost 7 bases and J lost 5; bases outside the gene matches: 7. The CDR3 sequence is 13 residues long. The CDR3 sequence: CASTPGQTETQYF. CDR3 DNA: TGTGCCAGCACCCCGGGACAGACGGAGACCCAGTACTTC.

The CDR3 DNA reads TGTGCCAGCACCCTTCCGGGACAGGGGGCTTGTTTCTTT. This codes for CASTLPGQGACFF. The chain links TRBV11-2 to TRBJ1-1; 12 bases match TRBD1. The V and J ends lost 7 bases and 13 bases, in that order; junction bases with no gene match: 10. CDR1 is SGHAT and CDR2 is FQNNGV in the germline V gene. The length of the CDR3 is 13 residues.

This chain joins TRBV2 and TRBJ2-1; 12 nucleotides agree with TRBD2. This CDR3 is 16 amino acids long. The V and J ends lost 3 bases and 5 bases, in that order; junction bases with no gene match: 5. Germline V gene data show CDR1 as SNHLY and CDR2 as FYNNEI. The CDR3 DNA sequence: TGTGCCAGCAGTGAGGAACTAGCGGGAGGAAACAATGAGCAGTTCTTC. Protein product: CASSEELAGGNNEQFF.

The chain combines TRBV7-8 with TRBJ1-3; D might be TRBD1 (6 bases). The length of the CDR3 is 16 residues. With 2 bases removed from V and 0 bases from J, the gap between germline ends came to 11 bases. Germline loops: CDR1 SGHVS, CDR2 FQNEAQ. The CDR3 here is CASSLRTATSGNTIYF. In DNA, the CDR3 is TGTGCCAGCAGCTTAAGGACAGCTACCTCTGGAAACACCATATATTTT.

The rearrangement links TRBV6-5 to TRBJ2-5, with D tentatively TRBD1 (8 bases). From germline, CDR1 is MNHEY and CDR2 SVGAGI. Trimming took 6 bases from V and 4 from J, leaving 18 bases between them. This CDR3 contains 15 residues. CDR3 amino acids: CASRPTGGAGETQYF. The CDR3 nucleotides read TGTGCCAGCAGACCTACAGGGGGGGCGGGAGAGACCCAGTACTTC.

The chain has TRBV2 and TRBJ1-2; D perhaps matches TRBD1 (6 bases). The CDR3 length is 13 residues. Trimming took off 6 bases at V and 7 bases at J, with 15 bases between the two ends. From germline, CDR1 is SNHLY and CDR2 FYNNEI. For the CDR3, the DNA is TGTGCCAGCAGGAACAGGGACCGATCTGGCTACACCTTC. This codes for CASRNRDRSGYTF.

This chain links TRBV27 with TRBJ2-7; the match to TRBD1 covers 8 bases. V was pared by 2 bases and J by 5 bases, with 14 bases of the junction left unmatched. This CDR3 has 17 amino acids. Per the germline V gene, CDR1 is MNHEY and CDR2 is SMNVEV (reference sequence). As DNA, the CDR3 is TGTGCCAGCAGTTTAGGTCTGGCATGGACAGGGTCGGACGAGCAGTACTTC. It yields the protein CASSLGLAWTGSDEQYF.

V and J are TRBV7-9 and TRBJ1-4; TRBD1 matches 10 bases. Trimming cost V 3 bases and J 8 bases; bases outside gene matches: 9. Germline V gene lookup returns CDR1 SEHNR and CDR2 FQNEAQ (reference sequence). The CDR3 has 16 residues. The CDR3 sequence is CASSLGFGTGAEKLFF. For the CDR3, the DNA is TGTGCCAGCAGCTTGGGGTTCGGGACAGGGGCAGAAAAACTGTTTTTT.

The chain carries TRBV9 and TRBJ2-3; 11 bases are shared with TRBD2. This CDR3 has 16 residues. The V segment lost 3 bases and the J segment 4 bases; nucleotides outside the gene matches: 7. Germline assignment: CDR1 SGDLS and CDR2 YYNGEE. As DNA, the CDR3 is TGTGCCAGCAGCGCCGATAGCGGGGGGGCGCCAGATACGCAGTATTTT. Its protein is CASSADSGGAPDTQYF.

CDR3 amino acids: CASSPAGNYYEQYF. The CDR3, as DNA: TGTGCCAGCTCCCCCGCGGGGAACTACTACGAGCAGTACTTC. The gene calls are TRBV18 and TRBJ2-7; possibly TRBD2 for D (6 bases). The CDR3 contains 14 residues. Trimming cost V 6 bases and J 3 bases, with 15 bases left between them. CDR1 is KGHSH and CDR2 is LQKENI in the germline V gene. Variable domain in full (rest from reference TRBV18 and TRBJ2-7): NAGVMQNPRHLVRRRGQEARLRCSPMKGHSHVYWYRQLPEEGLKFMVYLQKENIIDESGMPKERFSAEFPKEGPSILRIQQVVRGDSAAYFCASSPAGNYYEQYFGPGTRLTVT.

The V call is TRBV7-9, the J call TRBJ2-5; D gene unclear. From germline, CDR1 is SEHNR and CDR2 FQNEAQ (reference sequence). This CDR3 has 14 amino acids. V was trimmed by 1 base and J by 0 bases, leaving 6 bases between them. The CDR3 is CASSLDPDQETQYF. CDR3 sequence (DNA): TGTGCCAGCAGCTTAGATCCAGACCAAGAGACCCAGTACTTC.

For the CDR3, the DNA is TGTGCCAGCAGTCCGGGGACTAGTGACAACGAGCAGTACTTC. This translates into CASSPGTSDNEQYF. The chain couples TRBV6-2 or TRBV6-3 to TRBJ2-7; 8 bases match TRBD2. This CDR3 spans 14 amino acids. J was trimmed by 5 bases and V by 5 bases; bases with no gene match: 8. The germline V gene has CDR1 MNHEY and CDR2 SVGEGT.

V gene TRBV11-2 combines with J gene TRBJ1-2; D is unclear. Germline V gives CDR1 SGHAT, CDR2 FQNNGV. The CDR3 loop spans 13 amino acids. The ends were cut back, 3 bases at V and 7 bases at J, with 12 bases in the middle. CDR3: CASSFGEGGGYTF. The CDR3 nucleotides are TGTGCCAGCAGCTTCGGAGAGGGCGGTGGCTACACCTTC.

The chain joins TRBV5-1 to TRBJ2-3; TRBD2 aligns across 12 bases. This CDR3 has 16 amino acids. V gave up 5 bases and J gave up 0 bases; unmatched junction bases: 4. The germline gives CDR1 SGHRS, CDR2 YFSETQ. The CDR3 DNA sequence: TGCGCCAGCAGAACGGGACTAGCGGGCAGCACAGATACGCAGTATTTT. Its translation: CASRTGLAGSTDTQYF.

The CDR3 region has the DNA TGTGCCAGCAGCTTAGATAGTAGGCAGGGTAGGTTCTACGAGCAGTACTTC. Translation gives CASSLDSRQGRFYEQYF. The chain links TRBV7-2 to TRBJ2-7; possible D gene TRBD1, 5 bases. CDR3 length: 17 residues. Deletions cut 1 base from V and 3 bases from J, with 19 bases between. Germline assignment: CDR1 SGHTA and CDR2 FQGNSA.

The V gene is TRBV15, the J gene TRBJ1-3, with 7 bases aligning to TRBD1. CDR3 length: 15 amino acids. Trimming removed 3 bases from V and 4 bases from J; junction bases left unmatched: 6. Germline V gene lookup returns CDR1 LNHNV and CDR2 YYDKDF (reference sequence). The CDR3 DNA reads TGTGCCACCAGCAGGGACAGGCACCTCGGAAACACCATATATTTT. Its translation is CATSRDRHLGNTIYF.

The rearrangement uses TRBV27 and TRBJ1-1; D not resolved. CDR1 and CDR2 (germline): MNHEY, SMNVEV (reference sequence). The CDR3 extends over 13 amino acids. V shed 4 bases and J shed 5 bases, with 11 bases lying between them. The CDR3 loop is CASSYGAGTEAFF. As DNA, the CDR3 is TGTGCCAGCAGTTACGGTGCCGGGACTGAAGCTTTCTTT.

This chain uses TRBV28 with TRBJ2-7; D is perhaps TRBD1 (5 bases). The V gene lost 3 bases and the J gene lost 6 bases, with 15 bases spanning the gap. The germline V gene has CDR1 MDHEN and CDR2 SYDVKM. CDR3 size: 14 residues. CDR3 sequence reads: CASSFRFLTGEQYF. The DNA for the CDR3 is TGTGCCAGCAGTTTCCGGTTCTTAACAGGCGAGCAGTACTTC.